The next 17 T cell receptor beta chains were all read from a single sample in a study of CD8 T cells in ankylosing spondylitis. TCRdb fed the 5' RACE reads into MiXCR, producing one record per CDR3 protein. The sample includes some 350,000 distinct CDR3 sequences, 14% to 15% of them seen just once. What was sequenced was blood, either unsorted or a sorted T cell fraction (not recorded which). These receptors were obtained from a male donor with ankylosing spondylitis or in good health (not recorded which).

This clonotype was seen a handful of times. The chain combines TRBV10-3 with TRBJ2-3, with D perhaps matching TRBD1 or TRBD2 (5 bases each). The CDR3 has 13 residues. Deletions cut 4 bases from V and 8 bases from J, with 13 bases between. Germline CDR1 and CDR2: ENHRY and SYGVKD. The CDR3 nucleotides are TGTGCCATCAGTGGCAACGACGGGGCTACGCAGTATTTT. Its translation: CAISGNDGATQYF.

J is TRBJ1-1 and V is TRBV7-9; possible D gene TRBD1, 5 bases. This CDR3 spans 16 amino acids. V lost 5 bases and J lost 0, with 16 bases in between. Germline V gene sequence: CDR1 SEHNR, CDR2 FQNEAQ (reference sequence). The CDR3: CASSPRAGRVNTEAFF. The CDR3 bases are TGTGCCAGCAGCCCTCGGGCAGGGAGGGTGAACACTGAAGCTTTCTTT.

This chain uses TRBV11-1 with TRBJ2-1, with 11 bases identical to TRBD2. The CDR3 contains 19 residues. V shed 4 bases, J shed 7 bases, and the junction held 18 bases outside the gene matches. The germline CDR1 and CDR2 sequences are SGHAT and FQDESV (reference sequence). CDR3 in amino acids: CASSSRLAGSLLAGNEQFF. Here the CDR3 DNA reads TGTGCCAGCAGCTCAAGACTAGCGGGGTCCCTCTTGGCGGGGAATGAGCAGTTCTTC.

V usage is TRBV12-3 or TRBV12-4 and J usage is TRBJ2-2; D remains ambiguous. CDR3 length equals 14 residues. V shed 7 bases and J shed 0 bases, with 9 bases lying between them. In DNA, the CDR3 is TGTGCCAGCACCCTAGGCGCGAACACCGGGGAGCTGTTTTTT. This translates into CASTLGANTGELFF.

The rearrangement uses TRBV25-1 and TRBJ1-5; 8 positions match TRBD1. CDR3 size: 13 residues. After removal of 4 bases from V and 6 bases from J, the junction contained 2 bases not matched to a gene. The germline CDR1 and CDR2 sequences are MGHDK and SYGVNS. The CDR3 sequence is CASSGTGPQPQHF. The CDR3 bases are TGTGCCAGCAGTGGGACAGGGCCTCAGCCCCAGCATTTT.

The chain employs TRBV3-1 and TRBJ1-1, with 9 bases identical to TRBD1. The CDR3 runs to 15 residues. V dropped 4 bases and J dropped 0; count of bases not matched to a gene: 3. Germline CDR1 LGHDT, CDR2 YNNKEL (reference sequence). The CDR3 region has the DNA TGTGCCAGCAGCCTACGGGACAGGGTGAACACTGAAGCTTTCTTT. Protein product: CASSLRDRVNTEAFF.

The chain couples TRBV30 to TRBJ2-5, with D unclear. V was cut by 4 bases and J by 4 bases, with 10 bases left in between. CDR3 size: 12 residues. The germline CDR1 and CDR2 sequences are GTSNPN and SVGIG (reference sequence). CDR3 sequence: CAWKGPGETQYF. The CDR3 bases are TGTGCCTGGAAAGGTCCAGGAGAGACCCAGTACTTC. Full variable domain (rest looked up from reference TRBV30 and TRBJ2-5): SQTIHQWPATLVQPVGSPLSLECTVEGTSNPNLYWYRQAAGRGLQLLFYSVGIGQISSEVPQNLSASRPQDRQFILSSKKLLLSDSGFYLCAWKGPGETQYFGPGTRLLVL.

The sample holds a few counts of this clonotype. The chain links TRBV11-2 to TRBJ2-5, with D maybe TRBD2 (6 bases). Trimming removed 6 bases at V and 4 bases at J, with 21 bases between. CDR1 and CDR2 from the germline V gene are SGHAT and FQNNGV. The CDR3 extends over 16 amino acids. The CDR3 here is CASSPVGGTASETQYF. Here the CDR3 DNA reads TGTGCCAGCAGTCCCGTCGGCGGGACTGCCTCAGAGACCCAGTACTTC.

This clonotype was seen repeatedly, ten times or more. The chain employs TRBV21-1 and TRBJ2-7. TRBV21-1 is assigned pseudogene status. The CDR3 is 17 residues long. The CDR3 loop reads CASSKGCRSECLDEQYF. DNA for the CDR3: TGTGCCAGCAGCAAAGGATGTAGGAGCGAATGCCTGGACGAGCAGTACTTC.

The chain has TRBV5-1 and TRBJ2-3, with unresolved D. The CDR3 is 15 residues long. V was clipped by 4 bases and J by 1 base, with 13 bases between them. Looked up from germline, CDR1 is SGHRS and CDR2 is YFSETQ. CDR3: CASSRVGQGTDTQYF. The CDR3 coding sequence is TGCGCCAGCAGCCGAGTTGGGCAGGGCACAGATACGCAGTATTTT.

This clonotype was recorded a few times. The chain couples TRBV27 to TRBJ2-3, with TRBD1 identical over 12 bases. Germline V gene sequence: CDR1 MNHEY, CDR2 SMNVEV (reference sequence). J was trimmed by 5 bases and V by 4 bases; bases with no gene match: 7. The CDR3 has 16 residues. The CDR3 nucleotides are TGTGCCAGCAGTTCAAACCGGGACAGGGGGCGAGATACGCAGTATTTT. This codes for CASSSNRDRGRDTQYF.

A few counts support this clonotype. CDR3 loop: CASSLLQGGGVSGGYTF. CDR3 nucleotides: TGCGCCAGCAGCTTGTTGCAGGGAGGGGGCGTATCAGGTGGCTACACCTTC. V and J are TRBV5-1 and TRBJ1-2; 7 bases align to TRBD1. Germline V gives CDR1 SGHRS, CDR2 YFSETQ. This CDR3 has 17 amino acids. J was trimmed by 7 bases and V by 1 base; bases with no gene match: 16. The full variable domain, completed using reference TRBV5-1 and TRBJ1-2, is KAGVTQTPRYLIKTRGQQVTLSCSPISGHRSVSWYQQTPGQGLQFLFEYFSETQRNKGNFPGRFSGRQFSNSRSEMNVSTLELGDSALYLCASSLLQGGGVSGGYTFGSGTRLTVV.

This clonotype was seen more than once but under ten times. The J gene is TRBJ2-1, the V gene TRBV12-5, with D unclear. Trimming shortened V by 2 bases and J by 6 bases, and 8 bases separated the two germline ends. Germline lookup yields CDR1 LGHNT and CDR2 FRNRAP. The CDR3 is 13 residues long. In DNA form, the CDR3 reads TGTGCTAGTGGTTTGATACTGGGCAATGAGCAGTTCTTC. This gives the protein CASGLILGNEQFF.

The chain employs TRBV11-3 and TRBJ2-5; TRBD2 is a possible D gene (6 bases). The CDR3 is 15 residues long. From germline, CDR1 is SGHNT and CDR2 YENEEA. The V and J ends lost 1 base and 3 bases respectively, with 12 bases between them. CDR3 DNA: TGTGCCAGCAGCTTAGTCCCTGGGGGGAAAGAGACCCAGTACTTC. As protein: CASSLVPGGKETQYF.

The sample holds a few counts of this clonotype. Here the CDR3 DNA reads TGCAGCGTTGAGGGGCTAGGTAAAAAGACCCAGTACTTC. Amino acids: CSVEGLGKKTQYF. The V and J genes are TRBV29-1 and TRBJ2-5; D is possibly TRBD1 (5 bases). Between the trimmed V and J ends, which lost 3 bases and 6 bases, there was a span of 14 bases. Germline CDR1 and CDR2: SQVTM and ANQGSEA. The CDR3 is 13 amino acids. Variable domain in full (rest from reference TRBV29-1 and TRBJ2-5): SAVISQKPSRDICQRGTSLTIQCQVDSQVTMMFWYRQQPGQSLTLIATANQGSEATYESGFVIDKFPISRPNLTFSTLTVSNMSPEDSSIYLCSVEGLGKKTQYFGPGTRLLVL.

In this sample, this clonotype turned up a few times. As DNA, the CDR3 is TGCGCCAGCAGCCAGCTTAGCGGCCACTACGAGCAGTACTTC. Translated: CASSQLSGHYEQYF. The rearrangement joins TRBV4-1 to TRBJ2-7; the D gene is possibly TRBD2 (6 bases). CDR1 is MGHRA, CDR2 YSYEKL, per germline. The CDR3 covers 14 residues. Trimming took 3 bases from V and 3 from J, leaving 12 bases between them.

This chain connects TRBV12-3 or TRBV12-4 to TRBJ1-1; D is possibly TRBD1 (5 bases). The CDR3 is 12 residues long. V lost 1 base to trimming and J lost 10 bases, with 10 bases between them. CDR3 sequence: CASSLESGVAFF. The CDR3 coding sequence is TGTGCCAGCAGTTTAGAATCGGGGGTAGCTTTCTTT.